This T cell receptor (beta chain) was documented in a study of CD8+ T cells in alopecia areata (dated by TCRdb to 2017 to 2018). Context from the whole study: High-throughput TCRbeta sequencing was used to examine T cell clonal expansion in alopecia areata in both the C3H/HeJ mouse model and human patients. Human TCRbeta sequencing covered scalp tissue and sorted CD4+ and CD8+ peripheral blood T cells from patchy and totalis/universalis alopecia areata patients and healthy controls. Clonality in the scalp was compared among normal scalp (n=4), patchy alopecia areata scalp (n=8), and alopecia totalis/universalis scalp (n=8). RNA was obtained with the PAXgene miRNA kit for fixed scalp, the miRNeasy kit for PBMCs, and the RNeasy kit for mouse skin. Amplification of TCRbeta CDR3 regions was done by immunoSEQ multiplex PCR using 35 Vbeta forward primers and 13 Jbeta reverse primers.

After PBMCs were isolated by density centrifugation and stained for CD3, CD4 and CD8, a FACSAria was used to sort CD4+ and CD8+ T cells. Scalp biopsies and blood samples were obtained from unaffected controls. The cysteine opens and the phenylalanine closes a CDR3 of 15 amino acids. Kept here is only the CDR3 DNA, which spans 45 bases and is read in frame from base 1. V and J are truncated by 4 bases and 0 bases respectively, leaving an intervening sequence of 11 bases. The CDR1 and CDR2 encoded by the germline V gene are SGHDN and FVKESK. General study outcomes and caveats: Resident alphabeta T cells in normal human skin are also sequenced, complicating scalp TCR repertoire analysis, unlike mouse skin dominated by gammadelta T cells. Lesional scalp, especially in alopecia totalis/universalis, showed higher clonality and more expanded CD8+ clones than normal scalp, suggesting antigenic drive. Compared with mice, TCR sequences shared between patients were less clear, possibly partly because of HLA diversity across the patient population.

The library was obtained by the immunoSEQ multiplex PCR assay. RNA was extracted from all samples and reverse transcribed into cDNA, which served as template for TCR sequencing. SuperScript III was used for first-strand cDNA synthesis, primed with a 2:1 mix of oligo-dT and random hexamers. A synthetic immune receptor repertoire was used to assess amplification bias, and residual bias was removed computationally. From the authors' description of their analysis: After raw reads were preprocessed to remove errors, the CDR3 was defined following IMGT conventions as running from the conserved cysteine to phenylalanine. Clonality was computed as 1 minus the Shannon entropy, with the entropy normalized by log2 of the number of productive unique TCRs. Scalp TCRbeta sequences were cross-referenced with sorted blood CD4 and CD8 repertoires so that the CD4 or CD8 identity of scalp clones could be inferred. TCRdb limited this immuneACCESS table to in-frame rearrangements with V and J called. A share of clones is missing; checked studies link under half to unresolved V genes, and the rest is unexplained. The V and J calls and clone size were taken over from that table, and D and trimming were inferred from the DNA. The sample has 100,000 to 130,000 clones on record, roughly 64% of them singletons. In total, the top ten clones hold more than 20% of the sample.

On this clone: It lacks a known antigen. No quality values exist for individual bases; no much larger clone is one base distant.

The V and J segments used are TRBV14 and TRBJ2-3; the D gene is unclear. Sequenced sample: CD8+ T cells sorted from blood. This TCR was recovered from a human donor in good health. Read as DNA, the sequence is TGTGCCAGCAGCCTTACCACGACGAGCACAGATACGCAGTATTTT. This yields the protein CASSLTTTSTDTQYF.